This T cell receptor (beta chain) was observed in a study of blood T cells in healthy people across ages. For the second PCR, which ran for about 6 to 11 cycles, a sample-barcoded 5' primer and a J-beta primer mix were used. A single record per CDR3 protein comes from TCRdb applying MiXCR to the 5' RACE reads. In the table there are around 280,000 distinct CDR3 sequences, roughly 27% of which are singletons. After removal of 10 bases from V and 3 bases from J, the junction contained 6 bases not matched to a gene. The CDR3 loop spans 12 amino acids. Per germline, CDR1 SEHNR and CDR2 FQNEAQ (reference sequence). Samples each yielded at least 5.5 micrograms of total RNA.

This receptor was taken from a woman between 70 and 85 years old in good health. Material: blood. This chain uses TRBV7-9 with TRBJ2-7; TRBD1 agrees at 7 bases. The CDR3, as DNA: TGTGCCACAGCCCGGGACAGCTACGAGCAGTACTTC. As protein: CATARDSYEQYF.